A single sample gave rise to the 7 T cell receptor beta chains below, sequenced in a study of cytotoxic CD8 clonotypes in ibrutinib-treated CLL. Libraries were prepared by immunoSEQ multiplex PCR; TCRdb keeps only in-frame clonotypes and omits some of them. The data hold roughly 17,000 clones, with about 70% observed a single time. Sequenced here: PBMCs, sampled after 12 months of ibrutinib treatment. The receptor source for this set is a human donor with chronic lymphocytic leukemia.

This clone was picked up a small number of times. The rearrangement links TRBV11-3 to TRBJ2-7; 9 nucleotides agree with TRBD2. Germline V gene data show CDR1 as SGHNT and CDR2 as YENEEA. This CDR3 is built from 14 residues. The V gene end was trimmed by 6 bases and the J gene end by 3 bases; junction bases not matched to a gene: 6. CDR3 nucleotide sequence: TGTGCCAGCAGGGGACTAGCTCGATTCTACGAGCAGTACTTC. Translating gives CASRGLARFYEQYF.

This clone turned up a few times. V is TRBV16 and J is TRBJ1-5; 8 bases fit TRBD1. This CDR3 is built from 15 residues. The J segment lost 3 bases and the V segment lost 4 bases, leaving 5 bases of the junction unmatched. CDR1 is KGHSY, CDR2 FQNENV, per germline. The CDR3 protein is CASSPPGGDNQPQHF. The CDR3, as DNA: TGTGCCAGCAGCCCACCAGGGGGCGACAATCAGCCCCAGCATTTT.

The chain is built from TRBV6-5 and TRBJ2-3, with TRBD1 matching 9 bases. V lost 7 bases to trimming and J lost 0 bases; unmatched junction nucleotides: 5. The CDR3 length is 15 residues. The V gene's germline CDR1 is MNHEY and CDR2 SVGAGI. The CDR3 nucleotides read TGTGCCAGCACCCGACAGGGGGGAAGCACAGATACGCAGTATTTT. Its protein product is CASTRQGGSTDTQYF.

This chain links TRBV5-1 with TRBJ2-2; 10 bases are a match to TRBD1. Germline V lookup: CDR1 SGHRS, CDR2 YFSETQ. J gave up 6 bases and V 2 bases, and 4 bases lay outside the gene matches. The CDR3 is 15 amino acids. CDR3 sequence: CASSLVGQGAGELFF. Here the CDR3 DNA reads TGCGCCAGCAGCTTAGTAGGACAGGGGGCCGGGGAGCTGTTTTTT.

The chain combines TRBV27 with TRBJ2-2; no clear D gene. V lost 3 bases and J lost 2, with 7 bases in between. Per germline, CDR1 MNHEY and CDR2 SMNVEV (reference sequence). The CDR3 spans 14 residues. CDR3 nucleotide sequence: TGTGCCAGCAGTTTTGGCGGAAACACCGGGGAGCTGTTTTTT. This gives the protein CASSFGGNTGELFF.

The sample holds a few counts of this clone. The genes are TRBV28 and TRBJ2-7; D may be TRBD1 (5 bases). CDR1 is MDHEN, CDR2 SYDVKM, per germline. This CDR3 contains 13 residues. Trimming took off 2 bases at V and 5 bases at J, with 10 bases between the two ends. The CDR3: CASSLPGQNEQYF. The CDR3 bases are TGTGCCAGCAGTTTACCAGGGCAGAACGAGCAGTACTTC.

The rearrangement joins TRBV7-6 to TRBJ2-2; 8 nucleotides agree with TRBD1. Trimming took 1 base from V and 4 from J; bases not matched to a gene: 2. Germline V lookup: CDR1 SGHVS, CDR2 FNYEAQ. This CDR3 has 15 amino acids. The CDR3 DNA reads as TGTGCCAGCAGCTTAGAGACAGGGGTCACCGGGGAGCTGTTTTTT. Residues: CASSLETGVTGELFF.